This TCR beta chain was obtained from a study of T-cell reconstitution after alpha-beta-depleted transplantation in children. Preparation of the TCRbeta library used unique molecular identifiers. One entry per CDR3 protein, called by TCRdb with MiXCR from the PCR reads. The sample lists a few hundred thousand distinct CDR3 sequences, 10% seen once, with 2.4% in the top ten. Germline CDR1 reads SGHRS; CDR2 reads YFSETQ. The CDR3 sequence is 13 residues long. V lost 4 bases and J lost 5, with 12 bases in between. The input for sequencing was PBMCs from the stem cell graft donor, taken from the stem cell graft. This sequence originates from a human donor who donated a stem cell graft to a child with acute lymphoblastic leukemia. V usage is TRBV5-1 and J usage is TRBJ2-5; possible D gene TRBD1, 5 bases. DNA of the CDR3: TGCGCCAGCAGCATGAACTACAGGGAGACCCAGTACTTC. It yields the protein CASSMNYRETQYF. Full variable domain (outside the CDR3, taken from reference TRBV5-1 and TRBJ2-5): KAGVTQTPRYLIKTRGQQVTLSCSPISGHRSVSWYQQTPGQGLQFLFEYFSETQRNKGNFPGRFSGRQFSNSRSEMNVSTLELGDSALYLCASSMNYRETQYFGPGTRLLVL.